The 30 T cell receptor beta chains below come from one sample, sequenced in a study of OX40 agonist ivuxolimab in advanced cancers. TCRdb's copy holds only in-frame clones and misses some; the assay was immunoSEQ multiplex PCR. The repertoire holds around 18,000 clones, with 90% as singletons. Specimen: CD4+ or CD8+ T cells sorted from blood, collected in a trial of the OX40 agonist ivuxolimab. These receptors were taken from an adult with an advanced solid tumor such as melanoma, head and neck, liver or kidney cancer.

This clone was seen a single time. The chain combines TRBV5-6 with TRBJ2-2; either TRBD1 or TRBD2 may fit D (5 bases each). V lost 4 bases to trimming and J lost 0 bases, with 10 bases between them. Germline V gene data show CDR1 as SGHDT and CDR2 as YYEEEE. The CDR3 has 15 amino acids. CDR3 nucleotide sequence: TGTGCCAGCAGCCCGGGACCTACGAACACCGGGGAGCTGTTTTTT. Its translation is CASSPGPTNTGELFF.

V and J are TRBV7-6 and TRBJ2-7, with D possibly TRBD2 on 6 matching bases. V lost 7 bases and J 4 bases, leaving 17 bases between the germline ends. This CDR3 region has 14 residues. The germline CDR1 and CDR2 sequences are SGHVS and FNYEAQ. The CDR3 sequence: CASTAGPTPYEQYF. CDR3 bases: TGTGCCAGCACCGCGGGGCCCACGCCATACGAGCAGTACTTC.

The DNA for the CDR3 is TGTGCCAGCAGCTACGGAATGAACACTGAAGCTTTCTTT. This encodes CASSYGMNTEAFF. This chain links TRBV11-3 with TRBJ1-1; D remains ambiguous. The CDR3 extends over 13 amino acids. The V end was cut by 4 bases, the J end by 0 bases, with 6 bases between. Looked up from germline, CDR1 is SGHNT and CDR2 is YENEEA.

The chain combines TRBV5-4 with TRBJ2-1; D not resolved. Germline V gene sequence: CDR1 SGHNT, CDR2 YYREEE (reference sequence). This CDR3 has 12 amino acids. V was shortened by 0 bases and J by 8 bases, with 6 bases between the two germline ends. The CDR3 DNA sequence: TGTGCCAGCAGCTTGGCTTGGGATGAGCAGTTCTTC. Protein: CASSLAWDEQFF.

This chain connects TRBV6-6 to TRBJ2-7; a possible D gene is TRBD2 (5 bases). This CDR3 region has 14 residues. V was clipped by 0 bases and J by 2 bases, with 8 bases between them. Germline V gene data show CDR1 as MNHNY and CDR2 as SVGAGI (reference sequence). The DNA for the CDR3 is TGTGCCAGCAGTTACTCATCGGGGACCTACGAGCAGTACTTC. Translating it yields CASSYSSGTYEQYF.

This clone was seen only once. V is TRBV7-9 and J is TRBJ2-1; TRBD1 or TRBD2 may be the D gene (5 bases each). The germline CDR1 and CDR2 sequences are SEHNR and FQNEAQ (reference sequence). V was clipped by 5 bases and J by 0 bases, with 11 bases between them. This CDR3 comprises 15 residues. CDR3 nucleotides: TGTGCCAGCAGCCCCCCCGGGGCCTCCTACAATGAGCAGTTCTTC. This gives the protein CASSPPGASYNEQFF. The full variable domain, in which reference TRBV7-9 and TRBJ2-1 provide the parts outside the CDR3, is DTGVSQNPRHKITKRGQNVTFRCDPISEHNRLYWYRQTLGQGPEFLTYFQNEAQLEKSRLLSDRFSAERPKGSFSTLEIQRTEQGDSAMYLCASSPPGASYNEQFFGPGTRLTVL.

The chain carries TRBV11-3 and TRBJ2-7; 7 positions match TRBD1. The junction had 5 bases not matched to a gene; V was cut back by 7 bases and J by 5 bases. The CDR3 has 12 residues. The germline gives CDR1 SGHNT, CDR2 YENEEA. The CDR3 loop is CASTGTENEQYF. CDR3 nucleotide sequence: TGTGCCAGCACCGGGACAGAGAACGAGCAGTACTTC.

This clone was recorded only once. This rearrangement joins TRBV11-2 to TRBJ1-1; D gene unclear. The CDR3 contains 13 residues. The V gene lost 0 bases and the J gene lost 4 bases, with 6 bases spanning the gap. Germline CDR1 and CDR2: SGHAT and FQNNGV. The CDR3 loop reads CASSLELGTEAFF. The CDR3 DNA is TGTGCCAGCAGCTTAGAGTTGGGCACTGAAGCTTTCTTT.

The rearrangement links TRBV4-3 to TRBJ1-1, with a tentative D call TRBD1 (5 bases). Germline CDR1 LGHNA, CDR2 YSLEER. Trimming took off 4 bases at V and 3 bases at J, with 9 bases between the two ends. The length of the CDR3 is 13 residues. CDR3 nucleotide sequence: TGCGCCAGCAGCCTGGGACTCCACACTGAAGCTTTCTTT. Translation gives CASSLGLHTEAFF.

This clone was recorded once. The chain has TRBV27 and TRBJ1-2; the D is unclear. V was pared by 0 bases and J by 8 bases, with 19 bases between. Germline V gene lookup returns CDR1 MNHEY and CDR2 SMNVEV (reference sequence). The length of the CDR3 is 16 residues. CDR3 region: CASSLSASGWGRGYTF. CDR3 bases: TGTGCCAGCAGTTTATCTGCCAGCGGATGGGGTAGGGGCTACACCTTC.

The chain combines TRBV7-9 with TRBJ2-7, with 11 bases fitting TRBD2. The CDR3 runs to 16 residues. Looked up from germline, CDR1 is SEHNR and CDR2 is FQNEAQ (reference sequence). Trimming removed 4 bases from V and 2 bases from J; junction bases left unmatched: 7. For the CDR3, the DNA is TGTGCCAGCAGCTCTGGGACTAGCGGAAGAGCCTACGAGCAGTACTTC. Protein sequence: CASSSGTSGRAYEQYF.

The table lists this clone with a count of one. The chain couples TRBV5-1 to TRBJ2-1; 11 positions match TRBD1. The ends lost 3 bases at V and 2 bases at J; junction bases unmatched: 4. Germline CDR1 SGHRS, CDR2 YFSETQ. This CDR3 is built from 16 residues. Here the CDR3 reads CASSSPGQGAYNEQFF. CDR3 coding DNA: TGCGCCAGCAGCTCACCGGGACAGGGGGCCTACAATGAGCAGTTCTTC.

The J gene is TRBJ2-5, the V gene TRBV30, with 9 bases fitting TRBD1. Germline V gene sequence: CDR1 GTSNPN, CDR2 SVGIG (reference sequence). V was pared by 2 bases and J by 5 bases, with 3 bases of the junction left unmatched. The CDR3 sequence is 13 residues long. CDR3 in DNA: TGTGCCTGGAGTACAGGGGGCTTGGAGACCCAGTACTTC. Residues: CAWSTGGLETQYF.

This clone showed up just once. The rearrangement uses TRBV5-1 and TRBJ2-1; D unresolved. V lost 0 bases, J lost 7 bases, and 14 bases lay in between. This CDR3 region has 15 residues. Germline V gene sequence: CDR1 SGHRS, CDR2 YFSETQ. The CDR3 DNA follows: TGCGCCAGCAGCTTGGGTGACCCCGAAACGAATGAGCAGTTCTTC. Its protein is CASSLGDPETNEQFF.

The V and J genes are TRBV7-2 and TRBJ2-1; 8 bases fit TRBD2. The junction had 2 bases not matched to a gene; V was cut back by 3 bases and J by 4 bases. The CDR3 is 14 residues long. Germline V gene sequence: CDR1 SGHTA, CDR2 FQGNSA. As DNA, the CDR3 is TGTGCCAGCAGCTTCACTAGCGGATACAATGAGCAGTTCTTC. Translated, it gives CASSFTSGYNEQFF.

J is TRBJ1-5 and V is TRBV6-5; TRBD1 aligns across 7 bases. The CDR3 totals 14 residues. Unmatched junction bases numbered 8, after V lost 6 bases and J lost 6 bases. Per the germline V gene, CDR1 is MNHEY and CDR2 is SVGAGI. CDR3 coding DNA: TGTGCCAGCAGCAACGGGACAGCAATTCAGCCCCAGCATTTT. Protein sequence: CASSNGTAIQPQHF.

The CDR3 DNA sequence: TGTGCCAGCAGCCATAGACGTAGGGGGGACCGTAAAGAGACCCAGTACTTC. Translating it yields CASSHRRRGDRKETQYF. The V gene is TRBV7-8, the J gene TRBJ2-5, with D perhaps given as TRBD1 or TRBD2 (6 bases each). The length of the CDR3 is 17 residues. CDR1 is SGHVS, CDR2 FQNEAQ, per germline. V dropped 5 bases and J dropped 3 bases, with 22 bases sitting between them.

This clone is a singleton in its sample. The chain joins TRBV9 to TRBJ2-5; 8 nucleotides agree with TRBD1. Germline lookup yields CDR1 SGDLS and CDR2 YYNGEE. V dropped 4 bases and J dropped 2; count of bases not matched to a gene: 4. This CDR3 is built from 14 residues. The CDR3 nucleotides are TGTGCCAGCAGCTCGACAGGGGAACAAGAGACCCAGTACTTC. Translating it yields CASSSTGEQETQYF. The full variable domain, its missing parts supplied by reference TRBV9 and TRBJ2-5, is DSGVTQTPKHLITATGQRVTLRCSPRSGDLSVYWYQQSLDQGLQFLIQYYNGEERAKGNILERFSAQQFPDLHSELNLSSLELGDSALYFCASSSTGEQETQYFGPGTRLLVL.

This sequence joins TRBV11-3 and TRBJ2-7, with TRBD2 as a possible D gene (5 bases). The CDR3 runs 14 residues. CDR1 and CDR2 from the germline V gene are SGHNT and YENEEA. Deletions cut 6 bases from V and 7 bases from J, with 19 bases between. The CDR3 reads CASSQRPSPGEQYF. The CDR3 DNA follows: TGTGCCAGCAGTCAACGTCCTTCCCCGGGGGAGCAGTACTTC. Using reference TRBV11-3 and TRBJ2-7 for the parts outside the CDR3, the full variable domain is EAGVVQSPRYKIIEKKQPVAFWCNPISGHNTLYWYLQNLGQGPELLIRYENEEAVDDSQLPKDRFSAERLKGVDSTLKIQPAELGDSAVYLCASSQRPSPGEQYFGPGTRLTVT.

The CDR3 sequence is CASSSPRTSGRTDTQYF. CDR3 bases: TGTGCCAGCAGTTCCCCCCGAACTAGCGGGAGGACAGATACGCAGTATTTT. J is TRBJ2-3 and V is TRBV27, with 12 bases matching TRBD2. V lost 4 bases to trimming and J lost 3 bases; unmatched junction nucleotides: 8. The germline gives CDR1 MNHEY, CDR2 SMNVEV (reference sequence). The CDR3 runs 17 residues.

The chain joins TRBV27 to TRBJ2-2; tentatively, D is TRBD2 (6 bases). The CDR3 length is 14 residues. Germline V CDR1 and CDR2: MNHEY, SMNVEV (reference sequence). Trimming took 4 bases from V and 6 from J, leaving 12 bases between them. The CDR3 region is CASSSETSSGELFF. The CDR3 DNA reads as TGTGCCAGCAGTTCGGAGACTAGTTCCGGGGAGCTGTTTTTT.

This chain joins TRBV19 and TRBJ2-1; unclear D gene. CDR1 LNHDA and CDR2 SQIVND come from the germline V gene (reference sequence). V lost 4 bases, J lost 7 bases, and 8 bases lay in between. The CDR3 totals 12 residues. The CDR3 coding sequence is TGTGCCAGTAGTACTCCTCCTAATGAGCAGTTCTTC. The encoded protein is CASSTPPNEQFF. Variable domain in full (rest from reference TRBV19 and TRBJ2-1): DGGITQSPKYLFRKEGQNVTLSCEQNLNHDAMYWYRQDPGQGLRLIYYSQIVNDFQKGDIAEGYSVSREKKESFPLTVTSAQKNPTAFYLCASSTPPNEQFFGPGTRLTVL.

In DNA, the CDR3 is TGTGCCAGCAGTTTATGGGGGACCGGGGAGCTGTTTTTT. This translates into CASSLWGTGELFF. This rearrangement joins TRBV27 to TRBJ2-2; D might be TRBD1 or TRBD2, each matching 5 bases. The ends were cut back, 1 base at V and 5 bases at J, with 5 bases in the middle. The CDR3 consists of 13 residues. CDR1 is MNHEY, CDR2 SMNVEV, per germline (reference sequence).

The CDR3 bases are TGTGCCAGCACCCTCAGCGGGAACTACGAGCAGTACTTC. This gives the protein CASTLSGNYEQYF. This sequence joins TRBV7-8 and TRBJ2-7; the match to TRBD2 covers 7 bases. V lost 7 bases and J lost 3; bases outside the gene matches: 6. The CDR3 length is 13 residues. Germline V lookup: CDR1 SGHVS, CDR2 FQNEAQ.

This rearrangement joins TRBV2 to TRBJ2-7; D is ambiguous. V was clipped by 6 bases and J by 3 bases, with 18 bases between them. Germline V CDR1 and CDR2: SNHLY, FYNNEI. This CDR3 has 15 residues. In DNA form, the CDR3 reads TGTGCCAGCAGGGCCCCACACAGCAGCCGCTACGAGCAGTACTTC. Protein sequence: CASRAPHSSRYEQYF.

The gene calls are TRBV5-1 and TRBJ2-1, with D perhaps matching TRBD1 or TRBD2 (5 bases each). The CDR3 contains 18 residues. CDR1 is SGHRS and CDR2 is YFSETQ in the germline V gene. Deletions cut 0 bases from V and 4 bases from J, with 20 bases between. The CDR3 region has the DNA TGCGCCAGCAGCTTGGGGGACCCGGAGGCCACAATTTACAATGAGCAGTTCTTC. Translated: CASSLGDPEATIYNEQFF.

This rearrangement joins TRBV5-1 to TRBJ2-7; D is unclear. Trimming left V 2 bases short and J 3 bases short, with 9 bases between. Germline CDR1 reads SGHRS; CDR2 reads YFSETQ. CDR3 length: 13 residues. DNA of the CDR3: TGCGCCAGCAGCTTTTCACTACACTACGAGCAGTACTTC. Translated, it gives CASSFSLHYEQYF.

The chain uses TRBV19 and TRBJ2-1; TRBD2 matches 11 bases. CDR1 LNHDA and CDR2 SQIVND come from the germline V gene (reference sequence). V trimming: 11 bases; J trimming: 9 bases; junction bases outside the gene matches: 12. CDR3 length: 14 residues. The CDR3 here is CAFELAGGPSEQFF. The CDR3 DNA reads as TGTGCCTTTGAATTAGCGGGAGGGCCCTCTGAGCAGTTCTTC.

Here the CDR3 DNA reads TGTGCCAGCAGCCAGGGGGTAGCGGGACTCTACGAGCAGTACTTC. Its translation: CASSQGVAGLYEQYF. The chain combines TRBV6-1 with TRBJ2-7; the D gene is possibly TRBD2 (8 bases). Trimming took off 6 bases at V and 3 bases at J, with 18 bases between the two ends. This CDR3 is built from 15 residues. Germline CDR1 reads MNHNS; CDR2 reads SASEGT.

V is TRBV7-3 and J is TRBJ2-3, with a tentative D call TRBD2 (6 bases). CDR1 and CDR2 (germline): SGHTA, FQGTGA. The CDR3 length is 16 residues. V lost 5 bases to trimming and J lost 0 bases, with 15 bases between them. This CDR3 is CASSPLPSGSTDTQYF. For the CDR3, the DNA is TGTGCCAGCAGCCCGCTCCCCAGCGGGAGCACAGATACGCAGTATTTT.